What follows are 23 T cell receptor beta chains derived from one specimen sequenced in a study of blood T cells in healthy people across ages. Then a second PCR, running about 7 to 11 cycles, was carried out with a sample-barcoded 5' primer and a J-beta primer mix. MiXCR was run by TCRdb on the 5' RACE reads, yielding one entry per CDR3 protein. Of fewer than 2,000,000 distinct CDR3 sequences in the sample, about 39% are singletons; the top ten hold more than 20%. The source material was blood. The receptors shown here come from a human donor in good health.

The V and J genes are TRBV15 and TRBJ2-7, with D perhaps TRBD2 (5 bases). The CDR3 contains 17 residues. V lost 2 bases and J 3 bases, leaving 20 bases between the germline ends. Germline V gives CDR1 LNHNV, CDR2 YYDKDF (reference sequence). The CDR3 DNA follows: TGTGCCACCAGCAGAAAAAGTAGAGGGTCCTTCGACTACGAGCAGTACTTC. Encoded protein: CATSRKSRGSFDYEQYF.

This clonotype was recorded many times. The chain uses TRBV6-5 and TRBJ1-2; TRBD1 agrees at 7 bases. CDR3 size: 15 residues. V shed 5 bases, J shed 7 bases, and the junction held 13 bases outside the gene matches. Germline V lookup: CDR1 MNHEY, CDR2 SVGAGI. CDR3 DNA: TGTGCCAGCAGTACGTTGTTAGGGGGCGGCGCTGGCTACACCTTC. This translates into CASSTLLGGGAGYTF.

This clonotype has only a few counts. The CDR3 here is CASSHLAGVLLADEQYF. CDR3 in DNA: TGTGCCAGCAGCCATCTAGCGGGAGTATTATTGGCCGACGAGCAGTACTTC. The chain carries TRBV14 and TRBJ2-7, with 10 bases lining up with TRBD2. Per the germline V gene, CDR1 is SGHDN and CDR2 is FVKESK. The CDR3 runs to 17 residues. The trim removed 3 bases at V and 5 bases at J, leaving 13 bases unmatched.

This rearrangement joins TRBV5-1 to TRBJ2-1; a possible D gene is TRBD1 (6 bases). The J call may be wrong; the DNA end is better matched by TRBJ2-7. Germline CDR1 SGHRS, CDR2 YFSETQ. This CDR3 is built from 15 residues. CDR3 coding DNA: TGCGCCAGCAGCTTGATAGCCCAGACAGGCAATGAGCAGTACTTC. Amino acids: CASSLIAQTGNEQYF.

A word on this clonotype: The junction and the germline gene differ at one end; a read error may be behind it. This rearrangement joins TRBV4-3 to TRBJ2-6; D is perhaps TRBD1 or TRBD2 (6 bases each). The CDR3 sequence is 16 residues long. Per germline, CDR1 LGHNA and CDR2 YSLEER. The CDR3 DNA reads as TGCACCAGCAGCCAAGATGGAGGGGGTGGGGCCAACGTCCTGACTTTC. Its translation is CTSSQDGGGGANVLTF.

This clonotype was detected a few times. V usage is TRBV20-1 and J usage is TRBJ2-1; D possibly matches TRBD1 or TRBD2 (5 bases each). The CDR3 has 14 residues. CDR1 is DFQATT and CDR2 is SNEGSKA in the germline V gene (reference sequence). The V gene lost 1 base and the J gene lost 0 bases, with 7 bases spanning the gap. CDR3 sequence (DNA): TGCAGTGCTAGAGGGGACGGCTCCTACAATGAGCAGTTCTTC. Translation: CSARGDGSYNEQFF.

The rearrangement links TRBV6-6 to TRBJ2-2, with no clear D. The CDR3 consists of 12 residues. With 8 bases removed from V and 5 bases from J, the gap between germline ends came to 9 bases. The germline V gene has CDR1 MNHNY and CDR2 SVGAGI (reference sequence). CDR3 region: CASGQGTGELFF. The CDR3 coding sequence is TGTGCCAGCGGCCAAGGGACCGGGGAGCTGTTTTTT.

This clonotype has a count of ten or more. The chain uses TRBV29-1 and TRBJ2-1; TRBD2 matches 15 bases. The germline gives CDR1 SQVTM, CDR2 ANQGSEA. V lost 7 bases, J lost 7 bases, and 8 bases stayed unmatched. The CDR3 spans 15 residues. As DNA, the CDR3 is TGCAGCGCTTCAGAAGGACTAGCGGGGGGGAATGAGCAGTTCTTC. This gives the protein CSASEGLAGGNEQFF.

This clonotype was detected only a few times. The chain employs TRBV21-1 and TRBJ2-5. TRBV21-1 is termed a pseudogene. The CDR3 loop spans 16 amino acids. Here the CDR3 DNA reads TGTGCCAGCAGCAAAGAGAGGCAGGAGGTACAAGAGACCCAGTACTTC. It yields the protein CASSKERQEVQETQYF.

V is TRBV10-3 and J is TRBJ2-3; 7 nucleotides line up with TRBD2. Trimming cost V 0 bases and J 2 bases; bases outside gene matches: 8. The length of the CDR3 is 17 residues. Germline CDR1 and CDR2: ENHRY and SYGVKD. In DNA form, the CDR3 reads TGTGCCATCAGTGAGTCGACGTCTAGCGGTAACACAGATACGCAGTATTTT. Protein sequence: CAISESTSSGNTDTQYF.

This clonotype was recorded once. The chain has TRBV29-1 and TRBJ1-2; perhaps TRBD1 as D (5 bases). Germline V gives CDR1 SQVTM, CDR2 ANQGSEA. Trimming removed 1 base from V and 1 base from J, with 19 bases in between. The CDR3 consists of 17 residues. The CDR3 nucleotides read TGCAGCGTTGAAGCGAAAGGGGCAAGGGGTCTTAACTATGGCTACACCTTC. It translates to CSVEAKGARGLNYGYTF.

The chain is built from TRBV5-1 and TRBJ2-1; weak D call: TRBD1 (6 bases). Trimming took 2 bases from V and 10 from J, leaving 16 bases between them. Germline V gene data show CDR1 as SGHRS and CDR2 as YFSETQ. The CDR3 runs to 14 residues. In DNA form, the CDR3 reads TGCGCCAGCAGCTTAATATCCGGGACAAGGGAGCAGTTCTTC. This codes for CASSLISGTREQFF. The full variable domain, its missing parts supplied by reference TRBV5-1 and TRBJ2-1, is KAGVTQTPRYLIKTRGQQVTLSCSPISGHRSVSWYQQTPGQGLQFLFEYFSETQRNKGNFPGRFSGRQFSNSRSEMNVSTLELGDSALYLCASSLISGTREQFFGPGTRLTVL.

The rearrangement links TRBV4-2 to TRBJ2-2, with D perhaps TRBD1 or TRBD2 (5 bases each). Between the trimmed V and J ends, which lost 4 bases and 4 bases, there was a span of 16 bases. The CDR3 is 16 residues long. Germline V gene sequence: CDR1 LGHNA, CDR2 YNFKEQ. This CDR3 is CASSPRDRVPTGELFF. In DNA, the CDR3 is TGTGCCAGCAGCCCCAGGGACCGAGTCCCCACCGGGGAGCTGTTTTTT.

The chain links TRBV28 to TRBJ2-1; 10 nucleotides match TRBD1. V dropped 8 bases and J dropped 10; count of bases not matched to a gene: 14. The CDR3 covers 15 residues. From germline, CDR1 is MDHEN and CDR2 SYDVKM. Written as DNA, the CDR3 is TGTGCCAGCGATTCCGGGACAGGGGTGTACTACGAGCAGTTCTTC. This encodes CASDSGTGVYYEQFF.

This chain joins TRBV9 and TRBJ2-1; D not resolved. The ends were cut back, 7 bases at V and 6 bases at J, with 17 bases in the middle. Germline-derived CDR1 and CDR2 are SGDLS and YYNGEE. CDR3 length equals 14 residues. CDR3 sequence: CASRPSLTSNEQFF. In nucleotides, the CDR3 is TGTGCCAGCCGGCCATCGCTTACCAGCAATGAGCAGTTCTTC.

The CDR3 loop reads CASTFGTSGAVEQFF. In DNA form, the CDR3 reads TGCGCCAGCACCTTCGGGACTAGCGGGGCCGTCGAGCAGTTCTTC. V is TRBV5-1 and J is TRBJ2-1; 13 bases are a match to TRBD2. CDR1 and CDR2 from the germline V gene are SGHRS and YFSETQ. Unmatched junction bases numbered 10, after V lost 6 bases and J lost 10 bases. This CDR3 is 15 amino acids long.

A few counts support this clonotype. The rearrangement uses TRBV20-1 and TRBJ1-5; D uncertain. Germline V gene data show CDR1 as DFQATT and CDR2 as SNEGSKA (reference sequence). This CDR3 has 14 residues. V lost 3 bases and J 0 bases, leaving 9 bases between the germline ends. Written as DNA, the CDR3 is TGCAGTGCTAGTAGGGTATATAGCAATCAGCCCCAGCATTTT. Amino acids: CSASRVYSNQPQHF.

The V call is TRBV15, the J call TRBJ2-7; the D gene is possibly TRBD2 (5 bases). CDR3 length equals 15 residues. Trimming removed 0 bases at V and 0 bases at J, with 9 bases between. The germline V gene encodes CDR1 LNHNV and CDR2 YYDKDF (reference sequence). The CDR3 DNA reads as TGTGCCACCAGCAGAGATATAGGGAGCTCCTACGAGCAGTACTTC. Protein: CATSRDIGSSYEQYF.

As regards this clonotype: One end of the junction varies from germline; a read error may be responsible. V and J are TRBV10-3 and TRBJ2-1; 9 bases match TRBD1. Germline CDR1 ENHRY, CDR2 SYGVKD. CDR3 length equals 14 residues. CDR3: CAITGGRSLDEQFF. CDR3 nucleotide sequence: TGTGCTATCACAGGGGGCCGAAGTTTAGATGAGCAGTTCTTC.

V is TRBV9 and J is TRBJ1-3; D is perhaps TRBD1 (6 bases). The CDR3 covers 18 residues. CDR1 is SGDLS and CDR2 is YYNGEE in the germline V gene. V was trimmed by 2 bases and J by 3 bases, leaving 21 bases between them. The CDR3: CASSVSTGAGADGNTIYF. The CDR3, as DNA: TGTGCCAGCAGCGTCTCGACGGGGGCAGGGGCTGATGGAAACACCATATATTTT.

This chain connects TRBV11-3 to TRBJ2-1; D is tentatively TRBD1 or TRBD2 (5 bases each). The V end was cut by 5 bases, the J end by 6 bases, with 14 bases between. The CDR3 sequence is 14 residues long. The V gene's germline CDR1 is SGHNT and CDR2 YENEEA. CDR3 DNA: TGTGCCAGCAGCGCTTGGGGGAACCCCAATGAGCAGTTCTTC. The encoded protein is CASSAWGNPNEQFF.

The chain has TRBV7-3 and TRBJ1-5, with TRBD1 identical over 7 bases. CDR3 size: 15 residues. Germline assignment: CDR1 SGHTA and CDR2 FQGTGA. The trim removed 5 bases at V and 3 bases at J, leaving 7 bases unmatched. The CDR3 DNA reads TGTGCCAGCAGCCTTTACAGGGGCATCAATCAGCCCCAGCATTTT. It yields the protein CASSLYRGINQPQHF.

This clonotype was counted only a few times. Given the absence of the conserved phenylalanine or tryptophan at the CDR3 end, a read error is likely. The rearrangement joins TRBV10-3 to TRBJ1-2; D might be TRBD1 (5 bases). This CDR3 is built from 16 residues. CDR1 and CDR2 (germline): ENHRY, SYGVKD. V was clipped by 4 bases and J by 3 bases, with 18 bases between them. CDR3 residues: CAISGNGPRADYGYTC. The CDR3 DNA is TGTGCCATCAGTGGCAACGGACCCAGGGCGGACTATGGCTACACCTGC.